A selection of T cell receptor beta chains follows, all from one sample in a study of T cell repertoires in aging, cancer and after chemotherapy. One entry per CDR3 protein, called by TCRdb with MiXCR from the multiplex PCR reads. The sample records 9,900 or so distinct CDR3 sequences, about 31% being singletons. Sequencing was carried out using blood. The receptors come from a human donor in good health. The donor label of this sample is uncertain. The conserved cysteine and the conserved F or W are not part of the CDR3 here.

>TRBJ1-2|TRBV11-1
ASSLKGSYGYT
>TRBJ1-1|TRBV30
ASRGGGYTEAF
>TRBJ2-5|TRBV30
AWGPETQY
>TRBJ2-3|TRBV6-2/TRBV6-3
ASSFGWGNTDTQY
>TRBJ1-5|TRBV19
DSTRRGNQPQH
>TRBJ1-5|TRBV19
ASSISGENQPQH
>TRBJ1-2|TRBV6-2/TRBV6-3
ASRREGGYGYT
>TRBJ2-5|TRBV18
ASSPQKLGLQETQY
>TRBJ1-4|TRBV10-3
AISDLMDRNGEKLF
>TRBJ1-1|TRBV19
ASSWGSDTEAF
>TRBJ2-7|TRBV7-9
ASTQGYEQY
>TRBJ1-2|TRBV27
ASSDQTVDLSGYT
>TRBJ2-2|TRBV27
ASSVQVGQLDTGELF
>TRBJ2-2|TRBV18
ASSPRNGELF
>TRBJ2-3|TRBV6-4
ASSDGTSGSGTDTQY
>TRBJ2-3|TRBV30
AWSVVLRGAYTDTQY
>TRBJ1-5|TRBV6-1
ASSDQGRLPNQPQH
>TRBJ1-5|TRBV6-5
ASSFGHHNQPQH
>TRBJ1-1|TRBV18
ASSPMEQMNTEAF
>TRBJ2-1|TRBV5-1
ASSLAVSGVKNEQF
>TRBJ2-3|TRBV29-1
SVEDGYTDTQY
>TRBJ1-2|TRBV19
ASSDRWQGVNGYT
>TRBJ1-2|TRBV27
ASSRPGQGSGYT